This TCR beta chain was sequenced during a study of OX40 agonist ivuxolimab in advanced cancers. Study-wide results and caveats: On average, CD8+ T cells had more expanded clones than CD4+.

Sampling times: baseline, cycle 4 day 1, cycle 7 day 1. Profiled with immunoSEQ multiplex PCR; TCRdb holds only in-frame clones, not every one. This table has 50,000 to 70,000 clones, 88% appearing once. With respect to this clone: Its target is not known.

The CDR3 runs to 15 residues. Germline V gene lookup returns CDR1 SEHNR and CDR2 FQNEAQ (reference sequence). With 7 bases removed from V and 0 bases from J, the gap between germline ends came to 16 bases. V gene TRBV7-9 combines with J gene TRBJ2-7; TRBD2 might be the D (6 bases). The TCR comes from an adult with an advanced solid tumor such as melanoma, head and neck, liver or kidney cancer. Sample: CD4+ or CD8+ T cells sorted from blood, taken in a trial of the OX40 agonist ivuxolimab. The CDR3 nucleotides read TGTGCCAGCAACCTCCCGGGGAGGCCCTCCTACGAGCAGTACTTC. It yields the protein CASNLPGRPSYEQYF.